Listed here are 24 T cell receptor beta chains from one sample, sequenced in a study of cytomegalovirus exposure and HLA in healthy donors. Primers for the PCR totalled 60 Vbeta and 13 Jbeta. The protocol was immunoSEQ multiplex PCR, while the TCRdb copy is restricted to in-frame clones and leaves out a portion. The sample has approximately 77,000 clones, around two thirds seen once. The material sequenced was PBMCs. These receptors were taken from a man aged 55 to 69 in good health and CMV-seropositive.

J is TRBJ2-5 and V is TRBV5-6; D unclear. Trimming pared 3 bases from V and 7 bases from J, leaving 10 bases between. The CDR3 runs to 12 residues. In germline, CDR1 is SGHDT, CDR2 YYEEEE. CDR3 sequence: CASSSESTTQYF. The CDR3 DNA is TGTGCCAGCAGCTCGGAGTCTACGACCCAGTACTTC. Drawing the rest from reference TRBV5-6 and TRBJ2-5, the complete variable domain is DAGVTQSPTHLIKTRGQQVTLRCSPKSGHDTVSWYQQALGQGPQFIFQYYEEEERQRGNFPDRFSGHQFPNYSSELNVNALLLGDSALYLCASSSESTTQYFGPGTRLLVL.

J is TRBJ2-7 and V is TRBV5-1; 7 nucleotides align to TRBD2. CDR1 is SGHRS and CDR2 is YFSETQ in the germline V gene. The trim removed 3 bases at V and 3 bases at J, leaving 3 bases unmatched. The CDR3 extends over 13 amino acids. The DNA of the CDR3 is TGCGCCAGCAGCTCGGGACTACTCTACGAGCAGTACTTC. This encodes CASSSGLLYEQYF.

About this clone: Sequence at one end of the junction differs from germline and may be a read error. The chain combines TRBV7-9 with TRBJ2-7; 10 bases are shared with TRBD2. The CDR3 consists of 17 residues. Germline CDR1 is SEHNR and CDR2 is FQNEAQ (reference sequence). Here the CDR3 reads CSSSLGIAGGYPYEQYF. The CDR3 DNA reads as TGTTCCAGCAGCTTAGGGATAGCGGGAGGTTACCCCTACGAGCAGTACTTC.

The genes are TRBV4-3 and TRBJ2-7; maybe TRBD1 (5 bases). This CDR3 spans 14 amino acids. The V gene's germline CDR1 is LGHNA and CDR2 YSLEER. V was pared by 1 base and J by 2 bases, with 9 bases between. The CDR3 DNA reads TGCGCCAGCAGCCAAGTGCCAGGGCCCTACGAGCAGTACTTC. Translation gives CASSQVPGPYEQYF.

This clone has more than one count but fewer than ten. The same CDR3 is also encoded by other DNA sequences in this sample. The chain joins TRBV5-4 to TRBJ2-5, with D perhaps matching TRBD1 (6 bases). V was pared by 4 bases and J by 1 base, with 8 bases between. Germline loops: CDR1 SGHNT, CDR2 YYREEE (reference sequence). The CDR3 totals 13 residues. In DNA form, the CDR3 reads TGTGCCAGCAGCCCGGACAGCCAAGAGACCCAGTACTTC. The encoded protein is CASSPDSQETQYF. Looking up the rest from reference TRBV5-4 and TRBJ2-5 gives the full variable domain: ETGVTQSPTHLIKTRGQQVTLRCSSQSGHNTVSWYQQALGQGPQFIFQYYREEENGRGNFPPRFSGLQFPNYSSELNVNALELDDSALYLCASSPDSQETQYFGPGTRLLVL.

The chain combines TRBV5-1 with TRBJ2-3; 11 nucleotides line up with TRBD1. Trimming at V came to 3 bases and at J to 1 base, leaving 7 bases not matched to a gene. Germline assignment: CDR1 SGHRS and CDR2 YFSETQ. The CDR3 is 17 amino acids. The CDR3 region is CASSSGQGVEGTDTQYF. In DNA form, the CDR3 reads TGCGCCAGCAGCTCGGGACAGGGGGTCGAGGGCACAGATACGCAGTATTTT. The variable domain in full, completed from reference TRBV5-1 and TRBJ2-3, reads KAGVTQTPRYLIKTRGQQVTLSCSPISGHRSVSWYQQTPGQGLQFLFEYFSETQRNKGNFPGRFSGRQFSNSRSEMNVSTLELGDSALYLCASSSGQGVEGTDTQYFGPGTRLTVL.

The V call is TRBV6-4, the J call TRBJ2-3; TRBD2 matches at 11 bases. Trimming took 3 bases from V and 6 from J; bases not matched to a gene: 5. The CDR3 has 15 amino acids. Germline V lookup: CDR1 MRHNA, CDR2 SNTAGT. The CDR3 DNA follows: TGTGCCAGCAGTGATGTAGCGGGGGGGCCGGATACGCAGTATTTT. It encodes CASSDVAGGPDTQYF.

This rearrangement joins TRBV7-5 to TRBJ2-7; TRBD1, the table's D call, lacks a check against the DNA. TRBV7-5 has pseudogene status. The CDR3 totals 16 residues. The CDR3 DNA reads as TGTGCCAGAAGCTTAAGGACAGGGGGTCAGTACTACGAGCAGTACTTC. As protein: CARSLRTGGQYYEQYF.

This clone was counted only a few times. This sequence joins TRBV5-6 and TRBJ2-7; 7 positions agree with TRBD1. V dropped 2 bases and J dropped 4; count of bases not matched to a gene: 9. The germline V gene has CDR1 SGHDT and CDR2 YYEEEE. This CDR3 region has 15 residues. The CDR3 is CASSLYRGRGYEQYF. CDR3 bases: TGTGCCAGCAGCTTATACAGGGGACGGGGATACGAGCAGTACTTC.

The V and J genes are TRBV4-1 and TRBJ2-3; 10 bases agree with TRBD2. This CDR3 spans 14 amino acids. Germline V gene data show CDR1 as MGHRA and CDR2 as YSYEKL. J was trimmed by 5 bases and V by 4 bases; bases with no gene match: 3. CDR3 DNA: TGCGCCAGCAGCCCAAAGCGGGAGGGAGATACGCAGTATTTT. Translation: CASSPKREGDTQYF.

The chain employs TRBV7-9 and TRBJ2-7; 8 bases align to TRBD1. From germline, CDR1 is SEHNR and CDR2 FQNEAQ (reference sequence). With 4 bases clipped from V and 3 bases from J, the junction kept 17 bases outside the gene matches. The CDR3 runs to 18 residues. The CDR3 DNA follows: TGTGCCAGCAGCTCTACTTGGAGTACGGGGACAGGTGTCTACGAGCAGTACTTC. It specifies CASSSTWSTGTGVYEQYF.

The rearrangement joins TRBV6-5 to TRBJ1-5; D perhaps matches TRBD1 (6 bases). Per the germline V gene, CDR1 is MNHEY and CDR2 is SVGAGI. The CDR3 sequence is 15 residues long. Trimming removed 0 bases from V and 6 bases from J, with 12 bases in between. Here the CDR3 DNA reads TGTGCCAGCAGTTACTCACAGGGCACTTCTCAGCCCCAGCATTTT. Its translation: CASSYSQGTSQPQHF.

The genes are TRBV11-2 and TRBJ2-2, with D possibly matching TRBD2 (7 bases). This CDR3 spans 17 amino acids. CDR1 and CDR2 from the germline V gene are SGHAT and FQNNGV. V lost 7 bases, J lost 2 bases, and 20 bases lay in between. This chain's CDR3 is CASTLRGGGVNTGELFF. In nucleotides, the CDR3 is TGTGCCAGCACCCTCAGGGGCGGGGGAGTAAACACCGGGGAGCTGTTTTTT.

The table lists this clone with a few counts. In DNA, the CDR3 is TGTGCCAGCAGCGTAGAGGGGGTGGGGGACGAGCAGTACTTC. It translates to CASSVEGVGDEQYF. The chain carries TRBV9 and TRBJ2-7, with D possibly TRBD1 on 6 matching bases. The CDR3 has 14 residues. Germline CDR1 and CDR2: SGDLS and YYNGEE. V lost 0 bases and J 5 bases, leaving 12 bases between the germline ends. Using reference TRBV9 and TRBJ2-7 for the parts outside the CDR3, the full variable domain is DSGVTQTPKHLITATGQRVTLRCSPRSGDLSVYWYQQSLDQGLQFLIQYYNGEERAKGNILERFSAQQFPDLHSELNLSSLELGDSALYFCASSVEGVGDEQYFGPGTRLTVT.

This chain joins TRBV19 and TRBJ1-1; D not certain. The germline gives CDR1 LNHDA, CDR2 SQIVND (reference sequence). Trimming removed 7 bases from V and 5 bases from J, with 17 bases in between. The CDR3 is 14 residues long. CDR3 sequence: CASTPTELVTEAFF. The CDR3 region has the DNA TGTGCCAGTACTCCAACAGAGCTCGTAACTGAAGCTTTCTTT.

The chain uses TRBV30 and TRBJ1-1; perhaps TRBD1 as D (6 bases). The CDR3 runs 13 residues. With 2 bases removed from V and 12 bases from J, the gap between germline ends came to 19 bases. The V gene's germline CDR1 is GTSNPN and CDR2 SVGIG (reference sequence). The CDR3 here is CAWSPTRGRAPFF. The CDR3 coding sequence is TGTGCCTGGAGTCCAACGAGGGGGAGGGCACCTTTCTTT.

For the CDR3, the DNA is TGTGCCAGCAGCGGGGGACTAGCGGGAGCCCACCGGAGCACAGATACGCAGTATTTT. Encoded protein: CASSGGLAGAHRSTDTQYF. The chain recombines TRBV9 with TRBJ2-3, with 14 bases identical to TRBD2. The CDR3 length is 19 residues. The V gene end was trimmed by 3 bases and the J gene end by 0 bases; junction bases not matched to a gene: 9. Germline V gene lookup returns CDR1 SGDLS and CDR2 YYNGEE.

This chain links TRBV4-3 with TRBJ1-1; D is undetermined. The germline CDR1 and CDR2 sequences are LGHNA and YSLEER. V was cut by 1 base and J by 1 base, with 10 bases left in between. The CDR3 sequence is 15 residues long. This chain's CDR3 is CASSQVYQENTEAFF. The CDR3 nucleotides are TGCGCCAGCAGCCAAGTTTACCAGGAGAACACTGAAGCTTTCTTT.

The chain carries TRBV5-4 and TRBJ2-1, with a weak D call TRBD2 (6 bases). Germline CDR1 SGHNT, CDR2 YYREEE (reference sequence). This CDR3 comprises 14 residues. The V gene lost 2 bases and the J gene lost 7 bases, with 13 bases spanning the gap. CDR3 protein: CASSFRGRENEQFF. In nucleotides, the CDR3 is TGTGCCAGCAGCTTCCGGGGCCGGGAGAATGAGCAGTTCTTC. The full variable domain, its missing parts supplied by reference TRBV5-4 and TRBJ2-1, is ETGVTQSPTHLIKTRGQQVTLRCSSQSGHNTVSWYQQALGQGPQFIFQYYREEENGRGNFPPRFSGLQFPNYSSELNVNALELDDSALYLCASSFRGRENEQFFGPGTRLTVL.

This chain links TRBV7-6 with TRBJ1-5; D unresolved. Trimming stripped 1 base from V and 7 bases from J, with 11 bases between. Germline CDR1 is SGHVS and CDR2 is FNYEAQ. The CDR3 runs to 14 residues. CDR3 protein: CASSLGSEGQPQHF. DNA of the CDR3: TGTGCCAGCAGCTTAGGCAGTGAGGGCCAGCCCCAGCATTTT.

The rearrangement uses TRBV18 and TRBJ2-7; TRBD2 might be the D (5 bases). CDR3 length equals 13 residues. In germline, CDR1 is KGHSH, CDR2 LQKENI. V was clipped by 6 bases and J by 2 bases, with 11 bases between them. The CDR3 sequence is CASSISGAYEQYF. Written as DNA, the CDR3 is TGTGCCAGCTCCATCTCCGGGGCCTACGAGCAGTACTTC.

This clone was observed a single time. The chain uses TRBV5-1 and TRBJ2-1; 11 bases line up with TRBD2. The CDR3 consists of 15 residues. The germline V gene encodes CDR1 SGHRS and CDR2 YFSETQ. V dropped 4 bases and J dropped 9; count of bases not matched to a gene: 9. CDR3 sequence reads: CASSGLAGGPREQFF. DNA of the CDR3: TGCGCCAGCAGCGGATTAGCGGGAGGGCCGCGTGAGCAGTTCTTC.

The chain carries TRBV4-1 and TRBJ2-5, with D hard to call. V lost 4 bases to trimming and J lost 5 bases, with 8 bases between them. The CDR3 has 12 amino acids. CDR1 and CDR2 (germline): MGHRA, YSYEKL. CDR3 region: CASSPELETQYF. The CDR3 DNA is TGCGCCAGCAGCCCCGAGTTGGAGACCCAGTACTTC.

The chain is built from TRBV5-1 and TRBJ2-1, with D possibly matching TRBD2 (5 bases). The CDR3 totals 16 residues. From germline, CDR1 is SGHRS and CDR2 YFSETQ. V lost 5 bases, J lost 8 bases, and 23 bases lay in between. This CDR3 is CASRDGGDWKLDEQFF. Here the CDR3 DNA reads TGCGCCAGCAGGGACGGAGGTGACTGGAAATTGGATGAGCAGTTCTTC. Together with reference TRBV5-1 and TRBJ2-1, the CDR3 gives the full variable domain: KAGVTQTPRYLIKTRGQQVTLSCSPISGHRSVSWYQQTPGQGLQFLFEYFSETQRNKGNFPGRFSGRQFSNSRSEMNVSTLELGDSALYLCASRDGGDWKLDEQFFGPGTRLTVL.